This TCR beta chain was sequenced for a study of blood T cell repertoires in COVID-19 (dated by TCRdb to 2019 to 2021). For the wider study: The collaborator samples originated in the United States, Italy and Spain and spanned the acute and convalescent phases of COVID-19. Where available, HLA class I and class II types were obtained from metadata supplied by the sample provider rather than from assay-based typing. Nearly every sample came with metadata listing a de-identified subject ID, COVID-19 status, age in years and sex. The samples were drawn from two sources: the first 160 participants of the ongoing ImmuneRACE study, and 1,200 or so subjects contributed by 6 global collaborators. The prospective study material was composed of cDNA or gDNA derived from T cells, B-cell-depleted T cells, or PBMCs. Deeply sampled blood TCRbeta repertoires from subjects exposed to, actively infected with, or recovered from COVID-19 were included in the dataset. The repertoires were released in a freely available public database intended as a resource for research on the immune response to SARS-CoV-2. Overall study outcomes, separate from this receptor: How much clinical and demographic metadata was included differed by source and by participant, and the metadata was provided uncurated.

TCRbeta CDR3 regions were amplified from genomic DNA by means of the immunoSEQ Assay, a bias-controlled multiplex PCR. Per the source publication's procedure: The number of nucleated cells in each sample was estimated by amplification of reference gene primers within the assay. To quantify the absolute abundance of each unique TCRbeta CDR3 rearrangement, sequence reads were collapsed and filtered. For each sample, productive Simpson clonality was calculated as the square root of Simpson's diversity index over productive rearrangements. TCRdb limited this immuneACCESS table to in-frame rearrangements with V and J called. A share of clones is missing; checked studies link under half to unresolved V genes, and the rest is unexplained. D and trimming were read from the DNA, whereas the V and J calls and clone size are those reported in that table. Here the sample has tens of thousands of clones; about 90% occur a single time. The top ten constitute approximately 5.8% of the sample.

Collaborating institutions collected whole blood in K2EDTA tubes following their own protocols. For TCRbeta analysis, collaborators shipped samples as frozen whole blood, isolated PBMCs, or DNA extracted from either of those sample types. Concerning this clone itself: Which antigen it targets is not known. There are no base qualities to consult, and no much larger clone falls within one base.

Trimming accounts for 0 bases at V and 4 bases at J, while the number of junction bases matched to no gene is 6. The CDR3 goes from the cysteine to the phenylalanine over 17 residues. CDR3 DNA only is kept here, 51 bases in frame from base 1. The germline V gene (reference sequence) sets CDR1 to LNHNV and CDR2 to YYDKDF. The sequence was obtained from a man over 45 with acute or convalescent COVID-19. The sequenced sample consisted of peripheral blood. Recombination joined TRBV15 with TRBJ2-3, with 11 middle bases fitting TRBD1. The CDR3 region reads CATSRDGQGAVSDTQYF. The sequenced DNA is TGTGCCACCAGCAGAGATGGACAGGGGGCAGTGTCAGATACGCAGTATTTT.